These 4 T cell receptor beta chains came from one sample sequenced in a study of cytomegalovirus exposure and HLA in healthy donors. The PCR made use of 60 Vbeta and 13 Jbeta primers. TCRdb's table, derived via immunoSEQ multiplex PCR, lists solely in-frame clones and lacks some. The data show over 100,000 clones, 70% to 85% seen once. What was sequenced was PBMCs. These receptors were obtained from a woman between 18 and 30 years old in good health and CMV-seropositive.

This chain links TRBV6-5 with TRBJ2-7, with 8 bases fitting TRBD1. V shed 1 base and J 3 bases; nucleotides not matched to a gene: 2. Germline V lookup: CDR1 MNHEY, CDR2 SVGAGI. CDR3 size: 14 residues. Written as DNA, the CDR3 is TGTGCCAGCAGTTACTACGGACAGGGCTACGAGCAGTACTTC. This sequence encodes CASSYYGQGYEQYF.

In DNA form, the CDR3 reads TGTGCCAGCAGTGACGGGGTCGGAAAACTGTTTTTT. Residues: CASSDGVGKLFF. V is TRBV6-6 and J is TRBJ1-4; D is uncertain. This CDR3 has 12 residues. V lost 5 bases to trimming and J lost 10 bases, with 11 bases between them. From germline, CDR1 is MNHNY and CDR2 SVGAGI (reference sequence).

J is TRBJ2-3 and V is TRBV11-2; D is unresolved. In germline, CDR1 is SGHAT, CDR2 FQNNGV. V was cut by 5 bases and J by 2 bases, with 17 bases left in between. This CDR3 region has 16 residues. The CDR3 region has the DNA TGTGCCAGCAGCCCCTCCTCTAGACGGATCACAGATACGCAGTATTTT. Protein product: CASSPSSRRITDTQYF.

The genes are TRBV10-2 and TRBJ1-1; D is unresolved. Trimming took off 0 bases at V and 4 bases at J, with 9 bases between the two ends. The CDR3 loop spans 14 amino acids. Looked up from germline, CDR1 is WSHSY and CDR2 is SAAADI. The DNA of the CDR3 is TGCGCCAGCAGTGAGTCGCGGGCTAGCACTGAAGCTTTCTTT. Translating it yields CASSESRASTEAFF.